This T cell receptor beta chain appears in the sequencing data of a study of blood T cell repertoires in COVID-19. Donors in Cohort 3 who had recovered were those with two negative PCRs, healthcare professional clearance, or resolution of their symptoms. The CDR3 is 12 residues long. Clones were sequenced by immunoSEQ multiplex PCR, and TCRdb holds only the in-frame ones, with some missing. In the table there are 15,000 to 20,000 clones, 70% to 90% of which are singletons. The TCR originated in a woman aged 30 to 39 who had recovered from COVID-19. Specimen: PBMCs or T cells enriched from blood (not recorded which). This chain connects TRBV21-1 to TRBJ2-1; the D call in the table, TRBD1, was not verified against the DNA. TRBV21-1 is a pseudogene. The DNA for the CDR3 is TGTGCCAGCAGCAAAGCGGCAGATGGGCAGTTCTTC. It specifies CASSKAADGQFF.